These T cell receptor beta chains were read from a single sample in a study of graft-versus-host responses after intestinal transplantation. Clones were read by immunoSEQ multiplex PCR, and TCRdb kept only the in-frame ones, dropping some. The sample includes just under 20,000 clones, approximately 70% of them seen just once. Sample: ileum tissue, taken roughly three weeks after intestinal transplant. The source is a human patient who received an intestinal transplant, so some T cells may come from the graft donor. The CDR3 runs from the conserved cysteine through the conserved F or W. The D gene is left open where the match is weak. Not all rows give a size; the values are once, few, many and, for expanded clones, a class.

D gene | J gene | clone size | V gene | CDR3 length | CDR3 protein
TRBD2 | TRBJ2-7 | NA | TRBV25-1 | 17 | CASSDGGALTLPYEQYF
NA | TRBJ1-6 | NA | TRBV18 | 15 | CANQRLRTSNSPLHF
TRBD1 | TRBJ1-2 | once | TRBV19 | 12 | CASSTGGRGYTF
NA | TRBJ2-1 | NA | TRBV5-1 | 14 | CASSLGGPIHEQFF
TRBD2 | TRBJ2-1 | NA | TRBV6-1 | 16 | CASRGGGAGGYNEQFF
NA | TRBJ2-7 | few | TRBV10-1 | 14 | CASSDPGEGSEQYF
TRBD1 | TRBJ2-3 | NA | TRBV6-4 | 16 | CASSNLVQGGPDTQYF
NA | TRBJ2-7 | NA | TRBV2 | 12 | CASRPGDYEQYF
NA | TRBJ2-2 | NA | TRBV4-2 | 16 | CASSPDIGANTGELFF
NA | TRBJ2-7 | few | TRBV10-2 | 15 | CASSLGYSSPYEQYF
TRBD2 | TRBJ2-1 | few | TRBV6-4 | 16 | CASSQMLAGGYNEQFF
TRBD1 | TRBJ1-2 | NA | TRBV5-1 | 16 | CASSLSFDRGLFGYTF
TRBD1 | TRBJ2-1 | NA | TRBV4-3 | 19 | CASSQDLVFSVTGVYEQFF